What follows are 13 T cell receptor beta chains derived from one specimen sequenced in a study of blood T cells in healthy people across ages (dated by TCRdb to 2014 to 2015). Libraries were built with 5' RACE. Sequenced on an Illumina HiSeq 2500. A second PCR of roughly 7 to 12 cycles was run with a J-beta primer mix and a sample-barcoded 5' primer. The raw public reads went through TCRdb reprocessing: fastp at Q25, MiXCR clone calling, in-frame beta chains kept. Here each entry gathers all rows of one CDR3 protein and keeps the most common genes and DNA. This sample lists roughly 640,000 distinct CDR3 sequences; around 31% were detected once. 15% to 19% of the sample rests with the top ten. Sequencing used blood. The receptors were sampled from a woman aged 80 or older in good health.

The rearrangement joins TRBV12-3 or TRBV12-4 to TRBJ2-7; possible D gene TRBD1, 6 bases. The CDR3 has 14 residues. V was clipped by 7 bases and J by 3 bases, with 16 bases between them. This CDR3 reads CASTRTENLYEQYF. The CDR3 DNA reads TGTGCCAGCACCAGGACAGAGAACCTCTACGAGCAGTACTTC.

With respect to this clonotype: A much larger clone differs by one base, so this may be a read error. This chain links TRBV4-3 with TRBJ1-2; 9 positions match TRBD1. The CDR3 covers 14 residues. Germline assignment: CDR1 LGHNA and CDR2 YSLEER. Written as DNA, the CDR3 is TGCGCCCGCAGCCTGACAGGGGGAGAGGATGGCTACACCTTC. Its protein is CARSLTGGEDGYTF.

The genes are TRBV7-9 and TRBJ2-7, with 10 positions matching TRBD2. The end of the DNA fits TRBJ2-5 better, so the J call may be wrong. Germline values: CDR1 SEHNR, CDR2 FQNEAQ (reference sequence). This CDR3 is 17 amino acids long. DNA of the CDR3: TGTGCCAGCAGCCCCGCCGGGACTAGCGAGGGCCCCCAGACCCAGTACTTC. Residues: CASSPAGTSEGPQTQYF.

The chain couples TRBV3-1 to TRBJ2-5; TRBD2 is a possible D gene (5 bases). The assigned J gene may be wrong: the sequence end matches TRBJ2-7 better. CDR3 length: 12 residues. Germline V gene lookup returns CDR1 LGHDT and CDR2 YNNKEL (reference sequence). The CDR3 protein is CASSRFGNEQYF. The CDR3 DNA reads TGTGCCAGCAGCCGCTTCGGGAACGAGCAGTACTTC.

This rearrangement joins TRBV5-1 to TRBJ2-1; TRBD2 is a possible D gene (5 bases). Trimming took 2 bases from V and 9 from J, leaving 12 bases between them. Germline V gene data show CDR1 as SGHRS and CDR2 as YFSETQ. The length of the CDR3 is 13 residues. The CDR3 reads CASSLLGEGEQFF. The CDR3 coding sequence is TGCGCCAGCAGCTTATTGGGTGAGGGTGAGCAGTTCTTC.

This clonotype was detected only a few times. V usage is TRBV12-3 or TRBV12-4 and J usage is TRBJ1-1; 7 bases line up with TRBD1. The J segment lost 10 bases and the V segment lost 5 bases, leaving 4 bases of the junction unmatched. This CDR3 contains 11 residues. CDR3 loop: CASSTTGRAFF. The CDR3 coding sequence is TGTGCCAGCAGTACGACAGGGAGAGCTTTCTTT.

This clonotype was observed a few times. A read error is possible here, since a much larger clone lies one base away. The V and J genes are TRBV2 and TRBJ1-6, with D tentatively TRBD1 (5 bases). Germline V lookup: CDR1 SNHLY, CDR2 FYNNEI. The CDR3 loop spans 12 amino acids. V lost 6 bases, J lost 7 bases, and 7 bases lay in between. CDR3 nucleotides: TGTGCCAGCAGCAGGGCGAATTCACCCCTCCACTTT. It is translated as CASSRANSPLHF.

At least ten counts were recorded for this clonotype. For the CDR3, the DNA is TGCAGTGCTAAGACTAGCACAGAGACCCAGTACTTC. Its translation: CSAKTSTETQYF. The V gene is TRBV20-1, the J gene TRBJ2-5, with 7 bases aligning to TRBD2. Per the germline V gene, CDR1 is DFQATT and CDR2 is SNEGSKA (reference sequence). Trimming took 4 bases from V and 4 from J; bases not matched to a gene: 3. The CDR3 spans 12 residues.

This clonotype was picked up a small number of times. The V and J genes are TRBV7-9 and TRBJ2-1, with 12 bases aligning to TRBD1. The junction had 10 bases not matched to a gene; V was cut back by 5 bases and J by 8 bases. Germline V gives CDR1 SEHNR, CDR2 FQNEAQ (reference sequence). CDR3 length: 16 amino acids. The CDR3 loop reads CASSTRDRGLGDEQFF. CDR3 nucleotide sequence: TGTGCCAGCAGCACCCGGGACAGGGGGCTTGGAGATGAGCAGTTCTTC. The entire variable domain, with the rest obtained from reference TRBV7-9 and TRBJ2-1, is as follows: DTGVSQNPRHKITKRGQNVTFRCDPISEHNRLYWYRQTLGQGPEFLTYFQNEAQLEKSRLLSDRFSAERPKGSFSTLEIQRTEQGDSAMYLCASSTRDRGLGDEQFFGPGTRLTVL.

This clonotype was seen many times. The chain combines TRBV4-3 with TRBJ2-1; TRBD2 matches 9 bases. The V gene end was trimmed by 0 bases and the J gene end by 10 bases; junction bases not matched to a gene: 13. CDR1 is LGHNA and CDR2 is YSLEER in the germline V gene. CDR3 length equals 17 residues. CDR3 nucleotides: TGCGCCAGCAGCCAAGACCCCAACGGCGGGGGGGCCAGCGAGCAGTTCTTC. It yields the protein CASSQDPNGGGASEQFF.

This clonotype came up many times. The J gene is TRBJ2-7, the V gene TRBV6-5, with 8 bases aligning to TRBD1. This CDR3 has 16 residues. The trim removed 5 bases at V and 7 bases at J, leaving 16 bases unmatched. Germline CDR1 reads MNHEY; CDR2 reads SVGAGI. This CDR3 is CASSTPPGQGLQEQYF. CDR3 nucleotides: TGTGCCAGCAGTACTCCCCCAGGACAGGGATTGCAAGAGCAGTACTTC.

The chain links TRBV7-8 to TRBJ1-1, with D perhaps matching TRBD1 (6 bases). V dropped 1 base and J dropped 7 bases, with 16 bases sitting between them. CDR1 and CDR2 (germline): SGHVS, FQNEAQ. The length of the CDR3 is 15 residues. This CDR3 is CASSLDRGPIGEAFF. The DNA for the CDR3 is TGTGCCAGCAGCTTAGATCGGGGGCCCATTGGTGAAGCTTTCTTT.

Points on this clonotype: A read error is possible here, since a much larger clone lies one base away. The genes are TRBV7-2 and TRBJ2-7; 7 positions match TRBD2. The CDR3 has 12 amino acids. After removal of 4 bases from V and 7 bases from J, the junction contained 4 bases not matched to a gene. CDR1 and CDR2 (germline): SGHTA, FQGNSA. CDR3 region: CASSSQRGEQYF. CDR3 bases: TGTGCCAGCAGCTCCCAGCGGGGTGAGCAGTACTTC.